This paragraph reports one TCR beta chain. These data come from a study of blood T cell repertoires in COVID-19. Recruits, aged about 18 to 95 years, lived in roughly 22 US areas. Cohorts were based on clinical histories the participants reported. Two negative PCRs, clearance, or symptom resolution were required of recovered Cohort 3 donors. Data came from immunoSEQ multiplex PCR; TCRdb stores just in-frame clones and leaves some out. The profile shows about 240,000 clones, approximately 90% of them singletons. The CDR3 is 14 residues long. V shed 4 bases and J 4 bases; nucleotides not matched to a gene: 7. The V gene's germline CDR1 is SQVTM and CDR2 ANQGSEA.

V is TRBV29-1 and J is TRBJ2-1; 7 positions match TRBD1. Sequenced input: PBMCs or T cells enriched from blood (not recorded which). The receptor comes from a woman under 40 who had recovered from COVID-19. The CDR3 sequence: CSVGETGNYNEQFF. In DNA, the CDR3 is TGCAGCGTTGGCGAGACAGGGAATTACAATGAGCAGTTCTTC.